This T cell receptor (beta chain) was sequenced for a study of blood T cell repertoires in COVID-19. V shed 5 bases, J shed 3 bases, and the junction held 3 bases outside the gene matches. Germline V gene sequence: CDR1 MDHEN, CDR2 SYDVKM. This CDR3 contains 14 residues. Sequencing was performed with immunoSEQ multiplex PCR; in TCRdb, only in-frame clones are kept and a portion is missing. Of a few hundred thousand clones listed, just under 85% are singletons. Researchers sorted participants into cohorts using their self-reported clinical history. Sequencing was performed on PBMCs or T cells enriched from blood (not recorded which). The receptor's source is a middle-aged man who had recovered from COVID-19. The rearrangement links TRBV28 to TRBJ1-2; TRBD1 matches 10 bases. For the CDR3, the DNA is TGTGCCAGCAGTACGACAGGGGGCGACTATGGCTACACCTTC. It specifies CASSTTGGDYGYTF.